This T cell receptor beta chain was identified during a study of T cell clonotyping in hematopoietic cell transplantation. General observations from the study: Recipient TCR diversity dropped after transplant; expanded clonotypes rose from day 30 to 180.

As regards this clone: Its antigen is not identified.

Trimming took 6 bases from V and 5 from J, leaving 19 bases between them. The CDR3 is made up of 15 amino acids. CDR1 and CDR2 from the germline V gene are LNHDA and SQIVND (reference sequence). Produced via immunoSEQ multiplex PCR; TCRdb's table is partial and in-frame only. The sample contains 15,000 to 20,000 clones, around 85% of which appear only once. The origin of this receptor is a woman aged 40 to 55 in good health. Some clones in this sample may be carry-over from other donors' samples. The rearrangement links TRBV19 to TRBJ1-2; D is unresolved. Sequencing was done on a sample of peripheral blood mononuclear cells. The CDR3 loop reads CASSPIGSQPYGYTF. The CDR3, as DNA: TGTGCCAGTAGCCCTATAGGGTCTCAACCTTATGGCTACACCTTC. The full variable domain, in which reference TRBV19 and TRBJ1-2 provide the parts outside the CDR3, is DGGITQSPKYLFRKEGQNVTLSCEQNLNHDAMYWYRQDPGQGLRLIYYSQIVNDFQKGDIAEGYSVSREKKESFPLTVTSAQKNPTAFYLCASSPIGSQPYGYTFGSGTRLTVV.